This T cell receptor beta chain was captured by sequencing in a study of blood T cell repertoires in COVID-19. The overall study: In each case, the material was cDNA or gDNA derived from T cells, B-cell-depleted T cells, or PBMCs.

Original analysis: Researchers report that nucleated cell counts were estimated from reference gene primer amplification. Generated by immunoSEQ multiplex PCR, the TCRdb table keeps only in-frame clones and is missing some. For V, J and clone size, that table is used; D and trimming come from the DNA. The data contain approximately 80,000 clones, about 86% of them seen just once; the ten biggest clones take up approximately 40%. Unmatched junction bases numbered 4, after V lost 6 bases and J lost 7 bases. The germline V gene encodes CDR1 MNHEY and CDR2 SMNVEV (reference sequence). CDR3 size: 13 residues.

Source material: peripheral blood. This receptor was obtained from an older man with acute or convalescent COVID-19. The chain recombines TRBV27 with TRBJ1-4; 8 nucleotides align to TRBD1. The CDR3 sequence: CASRQGGGEKLFF. CDR3 in DNA: TGTGCCAGCAGACAGGGGGGTGGTGAAAAACTGTTTTTT.